The 16 T cell receptor beta chains presented below share a single source sample, sequenced in a study of T cells in Graves' hyperthyroidism and ophthalmopathy. TCR beta CDR3 sequences were amplified from RNA transcripts. First-round RT-PCR targeting the TCR CDR3 was performed with the HTBI primer set. From the multiplex PCR reads, TCRdb called clonotypes with MiXCR, one entry per CDR3 protein. The table lists 350,000 or so distinct CDR3 sequences, around 18% of them singletons. Input material: blood. Receptors originate from a woman in her forties with Graves' ophthalmopathy.

The rearrangement joins TRBV6-5 to TRBJ1-2, with D perhaps matching TRBD1 (6 bases). Germline V gene data show CDR1 as MNHEY and CDR2 as SVGAGI. The V and J ends lost 2 bases and 0 bases respectively, with 13 bases between them. The CDR3 length is 16 residues. This chain's CDR3 is CASSYLGRTANYGYTF. The CDR3 bases are TGTGCCAGCAGTTACCTTGGTAGGACAGCTAACTATGGCTACACCTTC.

This chain connects TRBV6-1 to TRBJ2-4; TRBD2 agrees at 12 bases. The J segment lost 6 bases and the V segment lost 6 bases, leaving 6 bases of the junction unmatched. CDR3 length: 15 amino acids. Germline V gene lookup returns CDR1 MNHNS and CDR2 SASEGT. This CDR3 reads CASSPSSGRGNIQYF. For the CDR3, the DNA is TGTGCCAGCAGCCCCTCTAGCGGGAGGGGAAACATTCAGTACTTC.

This clonotype was picked up many times. The chain uses TRBV5-1 and TRBJ2-5; a weak D match, TRBD1 (7 bases). The V gene lost 5 bases and the J gene lost 2 bases, with 16 bases spanning the gap. The CDR3 covers 15 residues. Germline lookup yields CDR1 SGHRS and CDR2 YFSETQ. The CDR3, as DNA: TGCGCCAGCAGTCGGGCGGGACAGTCTCAAGAGACCCAGTACTTC. Protein sequence: CASSRAGQSQETQYF.

This clonotype was recorded many times. This rearrangement joins TRBV28 to TRBJ1-5, with D uncertain. From germline, CDR1 is MDHEN and CDR2 SYDVKM. V gave up 6 bases and J gave up 4 bases, with 13 bases separating them. The CDR3 runs to 14 residues. Here the CDR3 reads CASSPFPLNQPQHF. The CDR3 nucleotides are TGTGCCAGCAGCCCATTTCCCCTTAATCAGCCCCAGCATTTT.

This clonotype has ten or more counts. The chain combines TRBV12-3 or TRBV12-4 with TRBJ2-2; D is unclear. This CDR3 comprises 12 residues. Trimming removed 6 bases from V and 4 bases from J, with 6 bases in between. The DNA of the CDR3 is TGTGCCAGCAGACAATTCACCGGGGAGCTGTTTTTT. Its protein is CASRQFTGELFF.

The table lists this clonotype with many counts. Just one base apart from a much larger clone, this may be a read error. The V call is TRBV3-1, the J call TRBJ1-1; perhaps TRBD1 as D (5 bases). The germline V gene encodes CDR1 LGHDT and CDR2 YNNKEL (reference sequence). This CDR3 spans 11 amino acids. This CDR3 is CASSQSREALF. The CDR3 DNA reads as TGTGCCAGCAGCCAGAGCAGGGAAGCTCTCTTT.

This clonotype was recorded many times. The CDR3 is CASSENTDRGLGQPQHF. The CDR3 nucleotides read TGTGCCAGCAGTGAAAATACCGACAGGGGGCTTGGTCAGCCCCAGCATTTT. The chain uses TRBV25-1 and TRBJ1-5; 10 bases are shared with TRBD1. Germline V gives CDR1 MGHDK, CDR2 SYGVNS. After removal of 2 bases from V and 6 bases from J, the junction contained 10 bases not matched to a gene. CDR3 length equals 17 residues.

The V and J genes are TRBV11-2 and TRBJ2-6; D may be TRBD1 (5 bases). Trimming cost V 0 bases and J 0 bases, with 9 bases left between them. The CDR3 is 17 residues long. Germline CDR1 is SGHAT and CDR2 is FQNNGV. The CDR3 sequence is CASSLDGALSGANVLTF. The CDR3 nucleotides read TGTGCCAGCAGCTTAGATGGGGCCCTCTCTGGGGCCAACGTCCTGACTTTC.

In its sample, this clonotype was seen many times. CDR3 nucleotides: TGTGCCAGCAAGATGACAAGCGAGCAGTACTTC. Residues: CASKMTSEQYF. The V and J genes are TRBV6-1 and TRBJ2-7; D ambiguous. V shed 7 bases and J shed 6 bases, with 10 bases lying between them. Germline V gene data show CDR1 as MNHNS and CDR2 as SASEGT. The CDR3 covers 11 residues.

This clonotype was picked up many times. The chain couples TRBV29-1 to TRBJ1-1; 7 bases are a match to TRBD1. Per the germline V gene, CDR1 is SQVTM and CDR2 is ANQGSEA. V lost 7 bases, J lost 10 bases, and 6 bases stayed unmatched. CDR3 length equals 10 residues. CDR3 loop: CSARQGTAFF. The CDR3, as DNA: TGCAGCGCTAGACAGGGTACAGCTTTCTTT.

V gene TRBV18 combines with J gene TRBJ1-1; 7 nucleotides align to TRBD1. Germline values: CDR1 KGHSH, CDR2 LQKENI. This CDR3 spans 12 amino acids. V lost 5 bases and J lost 8; bases outside the gene matches: 5. The CDR3 reads CASSNRGLEAFF. The CDR3 DNA reads as TGTGCCAGCTCAAACAGGGGTTTGGAAGCTTTCTTT. Using reference TRBV18 and TRBJ1-1 for the parts outside the CDR3, the full variable domain is NAGVMQNPRHLVRRRGQEARLRCSPMKGHSHVYWYRQLPEEGLKFMVYLQKENIIDESGMPKERFSAEFPKEGPSILRIQQVVRGDSAAYFCASSNRGLEAFFGQGTRLTVV.

The chain combines TRBV24-1 with TRBJ2-5; no definite D call. CDR3 length: 13 residues. Trimming took 11 bases from V and 2 from J, leaving 14 bases between them. Germline CDR1 reads KGHDR; CDR2 reads SFDVKD. CDR3 region: CANTSRDQETQYF. The CDR3 DNA reads as TGTGCCAACACATCCCGCGATCAAGAGACCCAGTACTTC.

This clonotype was found many times. The CDR3 spells CASSALRTGGRDTEAFF. The CDR3 region has the DNA TGTGCCAGCAGCGCCCTCAGGACAGGGGGCCGGGACACTGAAGCTTTCTTT. The rearrangement uses TRBV9 and TRBJ1-1; TRBD1 matches 11 bases. J lost 3 bases, V lost 3 bases, and 10 bases had no gene match. Per germline, CDR1 SGDLS and CDR2 YYNGEE. The length of the CDR3 is 17 residues.

This clonotype was counted at least ten times. The genes are TRBV12-3 or TRBV12-4 and TRBJ2-7, with no clear D. V lost 5 bases and J lost 4, with 15 bases in between. CDR3 size: 14 residues. The DNA for the CDR3 is TGTGCCAGCAGTAAACCCCCCGTGGGGTACGAGCAGTACTTC. This encodes CASSKPPVGYEQYF.

This clonotype was counted ten times or more. V gene TRBV27 combines with J gene TRBJ2-2; D gene unclear. The CDR3 spans 16 residues. Trimming cost V 1 base and J 0 bases, with 9 bases left between them. Germline CDR1 and CDR2: MNHEY and SMNVEV (reference sequence). This CDR3 reads CASSLLMPANTGELFF. Written as DNA, the CDR3 is TGTGCCAGCAGTTTATTGATGCCGGCGAACACCGGGGAGCTGTTTTTT.

This clonotype was seen at least ten times. The chain uses TRBV20-1 and TRBJ1-1; no definite D call. The CDR3 has 14 amino acids. Per the germline V gene, CDR1 is DFQATT and CDR2 is SNEGSKA (reference sequence). Trimming stripped 8 bases from V and 3 bases from J, with 19 bases between. DNA of the CDR3: TGCAGTCCCGATCGGGATTTTGGCGACACTGAAGCTTTCTTT. The encoded protein is CSPDRDFGDTEAFF.